Listed below are T cell receptor beta chains from one sample, sequenced in a study of T-cell reconstitution after alpha-beta-depleted transplantation in children. TCRdb called the PCR reads again in MiXCR, with one record for every CDR3 protein. The profile shows 100,000 to 120,000 distinct CDR3 sequences, 5.5% to 7% of them singletons. The sample here was PBMCs, mostly from graft donor cells, taken 360 days after TCRalphabeta/CD19-depleted stem cell transplant. The receptors originated from a male patient aged 2-10 years who had a stem cell transplant for acute lymphoblastic leukemia, so the T cells may come from the graft donor. Both conserved end residues are part of each CDR3. A D gene is named only where the DNA matches it firmly. For some rows the clone size is stated as once, few or many, or as a class when expanded; others skip it.

TRBV7-6	.	many	15	TRBJ2-7	CASSLGLRPSYEQYF	TGTGCCAGCAGCTTGGGATTGCGTCCTTCCTACGAGCAGTACTTC
TRBV29-1	.	many	15	TRBJ1-6	CSVERGRTYNSPLHF	TGCAGCGTTGAGAGGGGGAGAACCTATAATTCACCCCTCCACTTT
TRBV28	.	.	18	TRBJ1-5	CASSLSTLTGHSNQPQHF	TGTGCCAGCAGTTTATCGACGCTGACAGGTCATAGCAATCAGCCCCAGCATTTT
TRBV6-5	TRBD1	many	18	TRBJ2-7	CASSYSNSQGVPLYEQYF	TGTGCCAGCAGTTACTCGAATTCACAGGGGGTTCCCCTCTACGAGCAGTACTTC
TRBV7-6	TRBD1	few	14	TRBJ2-5	CASSAGQGLGTQYF	TGTGCCAGCAGCGCGGGACAGGGGTTAGGGACCCAGTACTTC
TRBV5-1	TRBD2	few	15	TRBJ2-1	CASRTGGGGLNEQFF	TGCGCCAGCAGGACGGGCGGGGGGGGTCTAAATGAGCAGTTCTTC
TRBV6-5	.	many	10	TRBJ2-5	CATWGKTQYF	TGTGCCACCTGGGGAAAGACCCAGTACTTC
TRBV27	TRBD2	many	12	TRBJ2-3	CASRGGRDTQYF	TGTGCCAGCAGGGGAGGGAGGGATACGCAGTATTTT
TRBV5-1	.	few	14	TRBJ2-7	CASSLDGRSYEQYF	TGCGCCAGCAGCTTGGATGGTCGCTCCTACGAGCAGTACTTC
TRBV7-8	TRBD1	.	16	TRBJ1-1	CASSHQGVGKHPEAFF	TGTGCCAGCAGCCATCAGGGGGTTGGGAAACATCCTGAAGCTTTCTTT
TRBV11-1	TRBD1	.	14	TRBJ1-2	CASSSDRDRWGYTF	TGTGCCAGCAGCTCAGACCGGGACAGGTGGGGCTACACCTTC
TRBV7-9	.	medium-sized	14	TRBJ2-3	CASSHRGSTDTQYF	TGTGCCAGCAGCCACAGAGGGAGTACAGATACGCAGTATTTT
TRBV20-1	.	few	15	TRBJ2-7	CSARDVTDPDGEQYF	TGCAGTGCTAGAGATGTAACGGACCCTGACGGGGAGCAGTACTTC
TRBV7-2	TRBD2	many	15	TRBJ2-5	CASSSWGGYQETQYF	TGTGCCAGCAGCTCCTGGGGGGGTTACCAAGAGACCCAGTACTTC
TRBV29-1	.	many	12	TRBJ2-7	CSVVAGPYEQYF	TGCAGCGTTGTGGCAGGCCCCTACGAGCAGTACTTC
TRBV7-9	.	many	13	TRBJ2-2	CASSSGFTGELFF	TGTGCCAGCAGCTCGGGCTTCACCGGGGAGCTGTTTTTT
TRBV15	.	many	13	TRBJ1-1	CATSRTLNTEAFF	TGTGCCACCAGCAGAACTCTGAACACTGAAGCTTTCTTT
TRBV28	.	many	15	TRBJ2-4	CASIETAVAKNIQYF	TGTGCCAGCATCGAGACAGCCGTAGCCAAAAACATTCAGTACTTC
TRBV6-5	TRBD1	many	16	TRBJ1-2	CASSYSPGQPTPGYTF	TGTGCCAGCAGTTACTCTCCGGGACAGCCTACTCCTGGCTACACCTTC
TRBV6-5	TRBD2	many	16	TRBJ2-3	CASSHESGRRTDTQYF	TGTGCCAGCAGTCACGAATCCGGGAGGAGGACAGATACGCAGTATTTT
TRBV4-2	TRBD1	.	16	TRBJ2-7	CASSQARGPLSAEQYF	TGTGCCAGCAGCCAAGCCAGGGGGCCCCTTTCAGCCGAGCAGTACTTC
TRBV6-1	TRBD1	.	19	TRBJ1-3	CASSPRDSRYRDLEGTIYF	TGTGCCAGCAGCCCTAGGGACAGCCGGTACAGGGATCTTGAAGGGACCATATATTTT
TRBV29-1	.	many	12	TRBJ2-2	CSVVSYTGELFF	TGCAGCGTTGTGAGTTACACCGGGGAGCTGTTTTTT
TRBV7-2	.	many	15	TRBJ2-7	CASSSGGRSSYEQYF	TGTGCCAGCAGCTCCGGAGGACGGAGCTCCTACGAGCAGTACTTC
TRBV7-6	.	many	14	TRBJ2-3	CASAVAASTDTQYF	TGTGCCAGCGCTGTAGCAGCTAGCACAGATACGCAGTATTTT
TRBV6-2/TRBV6-3	.	few	13	TRBJ2-7	CASSGTVLLEQYF	TGTGCCAGCAGTGGGACCGTCCTACTCGAGCAGTACTTC
TRBV5-1	.	many	12	TRBJ2-7	CASSFNPEEQYF	TGCGCCAGCAGCTTCAATCCAGAAGAGCAGTACTTC
TRBV27	.	many	13	TRBJ1-2	CASSLGSNYGYTF	TGTGCCAGCAGTTTAGGGAGTAACTATGGCTACACCTTC
TRBV7-8	TRBD1	few	14	TRBJ1-5	CASSWGQGAQPQHF	TGTGCCAGCAGCTGGGGACAGGGGGCCCAGCCCCAGCATTTT
TRBV28	.	many	14	TRBJ2-7	CAGESKVPPYEQYF	TGTGCCGGAGAGTCGAAGGTCCCTCCTTACGAGCAGTACTTC
TRBV20-1	.	many	12	TRBJ2-5	CSARGRGETQYF	TGCAGTGCTAGAGGAAGGGGGGAGACCCAGTACTTC
TRBV5-1	TRBD2	many	15	TRBJ2-2	CASSLSGPGTGELFF	TGCGCCAGCAGCCTTAGCGGGCCCGGGACCGGGGAGCTGTTTTTT
TRBV4-3	.	many	14	TRBJ2-2	CASSQDSWKDELFF	TGCGCCAGCAGCCAAGATAGCTGGAAGGACGAGCTGTTTTTT
TRBV7-2	TRBD1	many	15	TRBJ2-5	CASSLNRGLQETQYF	TGTGCCAGCAGCTTAAACAGGGGCCTCCAAGAGACCCAGTACTTC
TRBV7-9	TRBD1	few	15	TRBJ2-7	CASSSLTGYSYEQYF	TGTGCCAGCAGCTCCCTGACAGGGTACTCCTACGAGCAGTACTTC
TRBV12-3/TRBV12-4	.	.	10	TRBJ1-1	CASQGTEAFF	TGTGCCAGTCAGGGCACTGAAGCTTTCTTT
TRBV11-2	TRBD1	.	18	TRBJ2-3	CASSLEYALGVQGVKQYF	TGTGCCAGCAGCTTAGAATACGCACTGGGGGTACAGGGGGTAAAGCAGTATTTT
TRBV5-5	TRBD2	.	17	TRBJ2-5	CASSSGLAGIIQETQYF	TGTGCCAGCAGCTCAGGACTAGCGGGGATAATCCAAGAGACCCAGTACTTC
TRBV12-5	TRBD1	many	15	TRBJ2-5	CASGLWDRGGETQYF	TGTGCTAGTGGTTTGTGGGACAGGGGCGGTGAGACCCAGTACTTC
TRBV6-2/TRBV6-3	.	many	11	TRBJ1-2	CASKGRAGYTF	TGTGCCAGCAAAGGAAGAGCCGGCTACACCTTC
TRBV9	TRBD1	.	14	TRBJ1-1	CASSVVTGGTEAFF	TGTGCCAGCAGCGTAGTGACAGGGGGCACTGAAGCTTTCTTT
TRBV6-5	TRBD1	many	14	TRBJ2-2	CASSYGQDTGELFF	TGTGCCAGCAGTTACGGACAGGACACCGGGGAGCTGTTTTTT
TRBV5-1	.	.	13	TRBJ1-2	CASSFGDNYGYTF	TGCGCCAGCAGCTTTGGAGATAACTATGGCTACACCTTC
TRBV2	TRBD2	.	18	TRBJ2-2	CASSWPVGGRSGTGELFF	TGTGCCAGCAGCTGGCCAGTGGGCGGGAGATCGGGGACCGGGGAGCTGTTTTTT
TRBV30	.	few	12	TRBJ2-1	CAWNLPYNEQFF	TGTGCCTGGAACCTTCCCTACAATGAGCAGTTCTTC
TRBV24-1	.	few	15	TRBJ2-2	CATSDFRQGIGELFF	TGTGCCACCAGTGATTTTAGGCAGGGGATCGGGGAGCTGTTTTTT
TRBV7-9	.	many	15	TRBJ2-1	CASSFNGVSYNEQFF	TGTGCCAGCAGCTTCAACGGGGTATCCTACAATGAGCAGTTCTTC
TRBV24-1	TRBD2	few	17	TRBJ2-1	CATSEGTSGRGRNEQFF	TGTGCCACCAGTGAAGGGACTAGCGGGAGGGGCCGCAATGAGCAGTTCTTC
TRBV12-3/TRBV12-4	.	.	14	TRBJ2-5	CASSLGGARETQYF	TGTGCCAGCAGTTTGGGGGGGGCGCGGGAGACCCAGTACTTC
TRBV12-5	.	.	15	TRBJ2-1	CASGGERSSYNEQFF	TGTGCTAGTGGCGGGGAGCGGAGCTCCTACAATGAGCAGTTCTTC
TRBV27	.	.	13	TRBJ1-2	CASSLSSRGGLTF	TGTGCCAGCAGTTTATCGAGCCGCGGGGGCCTCACCTTC
TRBV2	.	few	13	TRBJ1-2	CASSERPDYGYTF	TGTGCCAGCAGTGAACGCCCCGACTATGGCTACACCTTC
TRBV4-3	.	many	16	TRBJ2-1	CASSQVRDWPTNEQFF	TGCGCCAGCAGCCAAGTGCGGGACTGGCCCACCAATGAGCAGTTCTTC